This T cell receptor beta chain is drawn from a study of OX40 agonist ivuxolimab in advanced cancers. Points on this clone: The antigen is not known.

Study-wide findings and caveats: Mean expanded clone counts were higher in CD8+ than CD4+ T cells.

Assay used: immunoSEQ multiplex PCR; TCRdb lists only in-frame clones, some missing. The table records over 65,000 clones, about 80% of them present only once. The CDR3 totals 13 residues. V was shortened by 9 bases and J by 0 bases, with 11 bases between the two germline ends. Germline CDR1 and CDR2: LNHNV and YYDKDF (reference sequence). This clonotype originated in an adult with an advanced solid tumor such as melanoma, head and neck, liver or kidney cancer. The chain combines TRBV15 with TRBJ1-1; D gene uncertain. Here the sequenced sample was CD4+ or CD8+ T cells sorted from blood, taken in a trial of the OX40 agonist ivuxolimab. The CDR3 coding sequence is TGTGCCACAAGTTTGGGATTGAACACTGAAGCTTTCTTT. Its protein is CATSLGLNTEAFF.